The 28 T cell receptor beta chains reported below all come from one sample, sequenced in a study of blood T cell repertoires in COVID-19. Assay: immunoSEQ multiplex PCR; the TCRdb copy retains only in-frame clones and omits some. The sample records under 200,000 clones, approximately 87% being singletons. The sequencing input was peripheral blood. These receptors were collected from a woman in her seventies with COVID-19, enrolled during active disease.

This clone was found once. This sequence joins TRBV6-4 and TRBJ1-6; D call uncertain. Germline assignment: CDR1 MRHNA and CDR2 SNTAGT. The V end lost 2 bases, the J end lost 0 bases, and 11 bases lay between the germline ends. The CDR3 totals 17 residues. The CDR3 DNA reads as TGTGCCAGCAGTGACACGAAGCCAAGCTCCTATAATTCACCCCTCCACTTT. Protein: CASSDTKPSSYNSPLHF.

This CDR3 is CASSSGTDYEKLFF. The CDR3 DNA is TGCGCCAGCAGCTCCGGGACAGACTATGAAAAACTGTTTTTT. The chain joins TRBV5-1 to TRBJ1-4, with 7 bases lining up with TRBD1. Looked up from germline, CDR1 is SGHRS and CDR2 is YFSETQ. The CDR3 is 14 amino acids. Trimming cost V 3 bases and J 6 bases; bases outside gene matches: 5.

The J gene is TRBJ1-4, the V gene TRBV20-1, with 7 positions matching TRBD1. CDR3 length: 15 amino acids. In germline, CDR1 is DFQATT, CDR2 SNEGSKA (reference sequence). The trim removed 6 bases at V and 4 bases at J, leaving 11 bases unmatched. The CDR3 here is CSASRPGQINEKLFF. CDR3 nucleotide sequence: TGCAGTGCCAGTAGACCGGGACAGATTAATGAAAAACTGTTTTTT.

The chain recombines TRBV6-1 with TRBJ1-5; D ambiguous. The germline CDR1 and CDR2 sequences are MNHNS and SASEGT. This CDR3 has 17 residues. V was cut by 3 bases and J by 7 bases, with 22 bases left in between. CDR3: CASSEVVAGTYYQPQHF. Here the CDR3 DNA reads TGTGCCAGCAGTGAGGTAGTCGCGGGAACGTATTACCAGCCCCAGCATTTT.

Concerning this clone: The germline gene is not matched at one end of the junction; a read error may be the cause. The chain couples TRBV20-1 to TRBJ2-1; 7 bases agree with TRBD2. The length of the CDR3 is 11 residues. Germline V gene sequence: CDR1 DFQATT, CDR2 SNEGSKA (reference sequence). CDR3 loop: CSARLGGTPVF. DNA of the CDR3: TGCAGTGCTAGGCTGGGGGGGACCCCAGTCTTC.

This clone was observed a single time. The chain has TRBV7-9 and TRBJ2-1, with D hard to call. Looked up from germline, CDR1 is SEHNR and CDR2 is FQNEAQ (reference sequence). Between the trimmed V and J ends, which lost 5 bases and 8 bases, there was a span of 10 bases. The CDR3 spans 12 residues. CDR3 bases: TGTGCCAGCAGCGAGGTTCGGGATGAGCAGTTCTTC. This translates into CASSEVRDEQFF.

The chain joins TRBV7-8 to TRBJ1-5; D possibly corresponds to TRBD1 (5 bases). The germline V and J ends were trimmed by 5 bases and 9 bases, with 20 bases remaining between them. The CDR3 contains 15 residues. The germline gives CDR1 SGHVS, CDR2 FQNEAQ. This CDR3 is CASSIQVQGSRPQHF. CDR3 DNA: TGTGCCAGCAGCATACAAGTCCAGGGTAGTAGGCCCCAGCATTTT.

This chain connects TRBV19 to TRBJ1-2, with 12 bases identical to TRBD1. V dropped 4 bases and J dropped 4; count of bases not matched to a gene: 4. Germline lookup yields CDR1 LNHDA and CDR2 SQIVND (reference sequence). The CDR3 runs 15 residues. The CDR3 spells CASSTGTGGAYGYTF. The CDR3 region has the DNA TGTGCCAGTAGTACCGGGACAGGGGGCGCCTATGGCTACACCTTC.

This chain links TRBV7-9 with TRBJ1-1; TRBD1 matches at 9 bases. Trimming at V came to 3 bases and at J to 4 bases, leaving 12 bases not matched to a gene. CDR1 and CDR2 (germline): SEHNR, FQNEAQ (reference sequence). The CDR3 spans 17 residues. DNA for the CDR3: TGTGCCAGCAGCTTGCTAATAAACCGGGACAGGGCCACTGAAGCTTTCTTT. This encodes CASSLLINRDRATEAFF. Variable domain in full (rest from reference TRBV7-9 and TRBJ1-1): DTGVSQNPRHKITKRGQNVTFRCDPISEHNRLYWYRQTLGQGPEFLTYFQNEAQLEKSRLLSDRFSAERPKGSFSTLEIQRTEQGDSAMYLCASSLLINRDRATEAFFGQGTRLTVV.

The rearrangement uses TRBV3-1 (or the pseudogene TRBV3-2) and TRBJ1-2, with D unresolved. Germline-derived CDR1 and CDR2 are LGHDT and YNNKEL (reference sequence). The CDR3 length is 13 residues. Trimming took off 0 bases at V and 4 bases at J, with 6 bases between the two ends. The CDR3 nucleotides read TGTGCCAGCAGCCAAGATCTAAGCTATGGCTACACCTTC. It encodes CASSQDLSYGYTF.

CDR3 protein: CASSGGANEKLFF. Written as DNA, the CDR3 is TGCGCCAGCAGCGGGGGGGCTAATGAAAAACTGTTTTTT. The V gene is TRBV5-1, the J gene TRBJ1-4, with D maybe TRBD1 (5 bases). The CDR3 extends over 13 amino acids. Germline-derived CDR1 and CDR2 are SGHRS and YFSETQ. Trimming removed 4 bases at V and 3 bases at J, with 7 bases between.

The chain uses TRBV5-1 and TRBJ2-3; perhaps TRBD2 as D (6 bases). The CDR3 spans 16 residues. The V end lost 3 bases, the J end lost 0 bases, and 14 bases lay between the germline ends. CDR1 SGHRS and CDR2 YFSETQ come from the germline V gene. The CDR3 spells CASSSGLPLSTDTQYF. The CDR3 DNA sequence: TGCGCCAGCAGCTCGGGACTCCCTCTTAGCACAGATACGCAGTATTTT. Full variable domain (outside the CDR3, taken from reference TRBV5-1 and TRBJ2-3): KAGVTQTPRYLIKTRGQQVTLSCSPISGHRSVSWYQQTPGQGLQFLFEYFSETQRNKGNFPGRFSGRQFSNSRSEMNVSTLELGDSALYLCASSSGLPLSTDTQYFGPGTRLTVL.

The chain joins TRBV6-6 to TRBJ2-7, with D maybe TRBD1 (6 bases). Per germline, CDR1 MNHNY and CDR2 SVGAGI (reference sequence). V lost 5 bases, J lost 4 bases, and 15 bases lay in between. The CDR3 totals 14 residues. The CDR3 DNA sequence: TGTGCCAGCAGTCCCAGACAGGAGTCGTACGAGCAGTACTTC. This encodes CASSPRQESYEQYF.

The gene calls are TRBV6-5 and TRBJ2-2, with TRBD1 matching over 10 bases. Germline values: CDR1 MNHEY, CDR2 SVGAGI. With V trimmed by 6 bases and J by 6 bases, 7 bases remained unmatched. The length of the CDR3 is 15 residues. CDR3 sequence (DNA): TGTGCCAGCAGGGTGACAGGGGGCGGCTCCGGGGAGCTGTTTTTT. Translating it yields CASRVTGGGSGELFF.

The chain has TRBV7-9 and TRBJ2-7; 10 positions agree with TRBD1. CDR3 length: 15 amino acids. The trim removed 5 bases at V and 5 bases at J, leaving 9 bases unmatched. Germline V CDR1 and CDR2: SEHNR, FQNEAQ (reference sequence). The CDR3 loop reads CASSPGQGSLDEQYF. In DNA, the CDR3 is TGTGCCAGCAGCCCGGGACAGGGGAGTTTGGACGAGCAGTACTTC.

The chain couples TRBV5-6 to TRBJ1-5, with 8 bases that match TRBD1. Germline CDR1 is SGHDT and CDR2 is YYEEEE. CDR3 size: 13 residues. The V gene end was trimmed by 4 bases and the J gene end by 6 bases; junction bases not matched to a gene: 3. The CDR3 is CASSRTGLQPQHF. The CDR3 DNA sequence: TGTGCCAGCAGCAGGACAGGGCTTCAGCCCCAGCATTTT.

The chain combines TRBV12-3 or TRBV12-4 with TRBJ2-7, with 8 bases lining up with TRBD1. The V gene end was trimmed by 4 bases and the J gene end by 3 bases; junction bases not matched to a gene: 2. CDR3 length equals 13 residues. CDR3 region: CASSWGTGYEQYF. The CDR3 DNA reads as TGTGCCAGCAGTTGGGGGACAGGCTACGAGCAGTACTTC.

The chain is built from TRBV6-5 and TRBJ1-5; 7 bases map to TRBD1. CDR1 and CDR2 (germline): MNHEY, SVGAGI. The trim removed 10 bases at V and 6 bases at J, leaving 9 bases unmatched. CDR3 length: 13 residues. The CDR3, as DNA: TGTGCCACCGCGACAGGGATGGTTCAGCCCCAGCATTTT. It codes for CATATGMVQPQHF.

The sample holds a few counts of this clone. V usage is TRBV18 and J usage is TRBJ1-4, with D perhaps TRBD1 (5 bases). The CDR3 has 15 residues. CDR1 and CDR2 from the germline V gene are KGHSH and LQKENI. V was trimmed by 5 bases and J by 2 bases, leaving 12 bases between them. The CDR3 is CASSVGRLTNEKLFF. The CDR3 DNA follows: TGTGCCAGCTCAGTGGGGCGGCTGACTAATGAAAAACTGTTTTTT.

This clone was seen just once. This chain connects TRBV18 to TRBJ1-3; 9 positions agree with TRBD1. CDR3 length: 16 amino acids. Germline V lookup: CDR1 KGHSH, CDR2 LQKENI. The V segment lost 3 bases and the J segment 7 bases; nucleotides outside the gene matches: 10. CDR3 loop: CASSPQRTGDWNTIYF. CDR3 bases: TGTGCCAGCTCACCGCAGCGGACAGGGGACTGGAACACCATATATTTT.

The V and J genes are TRBV5-1 and TRBJ1-1; D is unresolved. Trimming cost V 1 base and J 3 bases, with 16 bases left between them. The V gene's germline CDR1 is SGHRS and CDR2 YFSETQ. This CDR3 is built from 16 residues. CDR3 protein: CASSLNDEGWYTEAFF. In DNA, the CDR3 is TGCGCCAGCAGCTTGAACGATGAGGGTTGGTACACTGAAGCTTTCTTT.

V usage is TRBV7-9 and J usage is TRBJ2-7, with TRBD1 matching over 7 bases. The V and J ends lost 5 bases and 7 bases, in that order; junction bases with no gene match: 11. This CDR3 contains 14 residues. Germline V gives CDR1 SEHNR, CDR2 FQNEAQ (reference sequence). The CDR3 DNA is TGTGCCAGCAGCCCACAGGGGCGGACTGGAGAGCAGTACTTC. This translates into CASSPQGRTGEQYF.

The V and J genes are TRBV3-1 (or the pseudogene TRBV3-2) and TRBJ2-5; 7 bases map to TRBD2. V lost 4 bases, J lost 1 base, and 6 bases stayed unmatched. The CDR3 covers 15 residues. CDR1 and CDR2 (germline): LGHDT, YNNKEL (reference sequence). CDR3 DNA: TGTGCCAGCAGCCTAAGTACGGGGGGCCAAGAGACCCAGTACTTC. This codes for CASSLSTGGQETQYF.

This chain joins TRBV27 and TRBJ1-5, with D maybe TRBD1 (5 bases). The germline CDR1 and CDR2 sequences are MNHEY and SMNVEV (reference sequence). This CDR3 contains 16 residues. Trimming pared 3 bases from V and 1 base from J, leaving 13 bases between. In DNA, the CDR3 is TGTGCCAGCAGTTTGTGGGGGGGGATAAGCAATCAGCCCCAGCATTTT. Amino acids: CASSLWGGISNQPQHF.

This chain connects TRBV9 to TRBJ1-6; no firm D call. Germline V gene sequence: CDR1 SGDLS, CDR2 YYNGEE. The CDR3 is 14 residues long. The V end was cut by 0 bases, the J end by 7 bases, with 8 bases between. The CDR3 DNA reads TGTGCCAGCAGCGTAGTATCAGAAAATTCACCCCTCCACTTT. Amino acid sequence: CASSVVSENSPLHF.

This clone was detected only once. This chain links TRBV11-3 with TRBJ2-3, with 12 bases fitting TRBD1. The V gene's germline CDR1 is SGHNT and CDR2 YENEEA. This CDR3 is built from 17 residues. V shed 2 bases and J 0 bases; nucleotides not matched to a gene: 3. DNA of the CDR3: TGTGCCAGCAGCTTATGGGGACAGGGGGCGAGCACAGATACGCAGTATTTT. Protein sequence: CASSLWGQGASTDTQYF. Full variable domain (outside the CDR3, taken from reference TRBV11-3 and TRBJ2-3): EAGVVQSPRYKIIEKKQPVAFWCNPISGHNTLYWYLQNLGQGPELLIRYENEEAVDDSQLPKDRFSAERLKGVDSTLKIQPAELGDSAVYLCASSLWGQGASTDTQYFGPGTRLTVL.

This sequence joins TRBV15 and TRBJ2-7, with D tentatively TRBD1 (5 bases). V was pared by 1 base and J by 1 base, with 11 bases between. Germline V gene lookup returns CDR1 LNHNV and CDR2 YYDKDF (reference sequence). The CDR3 loop spans 15 amino acids. The CDR3 DNA follows: TGTGCCACCAGCAGAGCATCCCCAGGGTCCTACGAGCAGTACTTC. It translates to CATSRASPGSYEQYF.

V and J are TRBV6-1 and TRBJ1-5; tentatively, D is TRBD1 (6 bases). The CDR3 covers 18 residues. Germline CDR1 is MNHNS and CDR2 is SASEGT. Trimming took off 0 bases at V and 4 bases at J, with 19 bases between the two ends. The CDR3 region is CASSEALQTGRYNQPQHF. CDR3 DNA sequence: TGTGCCAGCAGTGAAGCGCTTCAGACAGGCAGGTATAATCAGCCCCAGCATTTT.